This T cell receptor beta chain was sequenced during a study of blood T cell repertoires in COVID-19. About the study: The samples span acute and convalescent COVID-19 from the United States, Italy and Spain. The analysed material was cDNA or gDNA that came from T cells, B-cell-depleted T cells, or PBMCs.

Per the authors' pipeline: Estimates of nucleated cell counts were drawn from the amplification of reference gene primers. Assay used: immunoSEQ multiplex PCR; TCRdb lists only in-frame clones, some missing. D and trimming were read from the DNA, whereas the V and J calls and clone size are those reported in that table. Of around 120,000 clones listed, 60% to 85% are singletons. This CDR3 spans 16 amino acids. V lost 2 bases and J lost 6; bases outside the gene matches: 8. Germline values: CDR1 MDHEN, CDR2 SYDVKM. This clone came up a few times. V gene TRBV28 combines with J gene TRBJ2-7; 12 bases align to TRBD2. The clonotype was recovered from a man between 65 and 79 years old with acute or convalescent COVID-19. The sample was peripheral blood. The CDR3: CASSLQGLAGKGEQYF. CDR3 nucleotide sequence: TGTGCCAGCAGTTTACAAGGACTAGCGGGAAAGGGCGAGCAGTACTTC.